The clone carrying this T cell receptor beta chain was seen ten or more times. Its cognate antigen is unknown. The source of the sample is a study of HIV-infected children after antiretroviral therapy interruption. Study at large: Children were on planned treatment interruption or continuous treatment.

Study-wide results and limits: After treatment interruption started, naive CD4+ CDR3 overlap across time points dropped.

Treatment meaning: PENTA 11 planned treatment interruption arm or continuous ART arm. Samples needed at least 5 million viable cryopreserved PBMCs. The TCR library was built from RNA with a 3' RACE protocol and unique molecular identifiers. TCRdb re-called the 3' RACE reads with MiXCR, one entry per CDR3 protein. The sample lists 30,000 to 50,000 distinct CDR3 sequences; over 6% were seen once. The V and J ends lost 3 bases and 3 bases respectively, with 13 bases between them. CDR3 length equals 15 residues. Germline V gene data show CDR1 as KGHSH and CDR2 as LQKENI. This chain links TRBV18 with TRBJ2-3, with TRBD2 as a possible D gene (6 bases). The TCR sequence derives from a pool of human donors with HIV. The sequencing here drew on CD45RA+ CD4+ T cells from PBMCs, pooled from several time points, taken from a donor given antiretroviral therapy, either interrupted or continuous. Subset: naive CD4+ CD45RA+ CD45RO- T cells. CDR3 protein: CASSPRGYWTDTQYF. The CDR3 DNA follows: TGTGCCAGCTCACCTCGGGGGTATTGGACAGATACGCAGTATTTT.